Below are 4 T cell receptor beta chains sequenced from a single sample in a study of shared clonotypes between healthy human individuals. Some clones are missing from TCRdb's copy, which holds only in-frame ones; the method was immunoSEQ multiplex PCR. The data show about 1.1 million clones, approximately 77% seen once. The sequenced material came from memory CD4+ T cells from PBMCs. Subset indicated: CD45RA-negative fraction. The receptor source for this set is a man aged 18-30 years in good health. Some clones in this sample may be carry-over from other donors' samples.

This chain joins TRBV5-4 and TRBJ1-2; no firm D call. Looked up from germline, CDR1 is SGHNT and CDR2 is YYREEE (reference sequence). V shed 4 bases and J shed 5 bases, with 9 bases lying between them. This CDR3 has 12 residues. The CDR3 sequence is CASSIGLYGYTF. The CDR3 region has the DNA TGTGCCAGCAGCATCGGGTTATATGGCTACACCTTC.

Regarding this clone: In the same sample, other DNA sequences code for this CDR3. The chain recombines TRBV27 with TRBJ2-7; D ambiguous. V lost 4 bases and J 4 bases, leaving 5 bases between the germline ends. The CDR3 spans 11 residues. Germline CDR1 is MNHEY and CDR2 is SMNVEV (reference sequence). The CDR3 DNA sequence: TGTGCCAGCAGTTCCCGGTACGAGCAGTACTTC. Translated, it gives CASSSRYEQYF.

The rearrangement uses TRBV5-1 and TRBJ2-7; no firm D call. The CDR3 totals 11 residues. V lost 4 bases, J lost 3 bases, and 5 bases lay in between. In germline, CDR1 is SGHRS, CDR2 YFSETQ. The CDR3 loop is CASSRDYEQYF. The CDR3 nucleotides read TGCGCCAGCAGCAGGGACTACGAGCAGTACTTC.

The V gene is TRBV28, the J gene TRBJ2-7; the D gene could be TRBD1 or TRBD2 (5 bases each). The germline V gene encodes CDR1 MDHEN and CDR2 SYDVKM. Trimming removed 2 bases at V and 5 bases at J, with 19 bases between. The CDR3 loop spans 16 amino acids. The CDR3 sequence: CASSLGWDAVTHEQYF. The DNA of the CDR3 is TGTGCCAGCAGTTTAGGCTGGGACGCAGTCACGCACGAGCAGTACTTC.